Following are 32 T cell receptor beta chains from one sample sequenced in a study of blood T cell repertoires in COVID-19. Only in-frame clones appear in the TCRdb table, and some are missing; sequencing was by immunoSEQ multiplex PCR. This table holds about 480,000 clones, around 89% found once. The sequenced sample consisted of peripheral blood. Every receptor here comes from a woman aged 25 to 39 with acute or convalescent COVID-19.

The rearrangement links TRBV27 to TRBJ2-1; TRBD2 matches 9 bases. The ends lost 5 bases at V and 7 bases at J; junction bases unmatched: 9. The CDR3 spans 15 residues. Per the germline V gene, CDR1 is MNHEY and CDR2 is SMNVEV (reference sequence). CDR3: CASSPPKRGVNEQFF. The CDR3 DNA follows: TGTGCCAGCAGTCCCCCGAAGCGGGGGGTGAATGAGCAGTTCTTC.

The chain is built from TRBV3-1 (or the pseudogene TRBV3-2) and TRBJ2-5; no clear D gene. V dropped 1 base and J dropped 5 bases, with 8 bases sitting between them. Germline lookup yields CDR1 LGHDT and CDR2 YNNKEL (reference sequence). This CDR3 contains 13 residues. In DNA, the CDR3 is TGTGCCAGCAGCCAAGCCTTTCGGGAGACCCAGTACTTC. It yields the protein CASSQAFRETQYF.

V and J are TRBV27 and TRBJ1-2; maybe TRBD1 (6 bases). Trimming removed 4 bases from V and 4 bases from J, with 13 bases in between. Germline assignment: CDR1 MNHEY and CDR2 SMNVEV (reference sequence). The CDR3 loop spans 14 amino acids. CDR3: CASSSHGQSYGYTF. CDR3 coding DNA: TGTGCCAGCAGTTCCCATGGACAGTCCTATGGCTACACCTTC.

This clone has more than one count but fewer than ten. CDR3 sequence reads: CASSLEGRGPAPLHF. The CDR3 DNA follows: TGCGCCAGCAGCTTGGAAGGAAGGGGGCCGGCGCCCCTCCACTTT. This chain links TRBV5-1 with TRBJ1-6; TRBD1 agrees at 7 bases. Germline V CDR1 and CDR2: SGHRS, YFSETQ. The CDR3 sequence is 15 residues long. Trimming removed 0 bases from V and 13 bases from J; junction bases left unmatched: 10.

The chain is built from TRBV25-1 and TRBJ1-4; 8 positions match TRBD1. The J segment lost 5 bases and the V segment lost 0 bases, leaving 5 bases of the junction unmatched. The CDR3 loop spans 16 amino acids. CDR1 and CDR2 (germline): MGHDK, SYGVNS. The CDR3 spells CASSEYTGGWNEKLFF. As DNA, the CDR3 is TGTGCCAGCAGTGAATATACAGGGGGATGGAATGAAAAACTGTTTTTT.

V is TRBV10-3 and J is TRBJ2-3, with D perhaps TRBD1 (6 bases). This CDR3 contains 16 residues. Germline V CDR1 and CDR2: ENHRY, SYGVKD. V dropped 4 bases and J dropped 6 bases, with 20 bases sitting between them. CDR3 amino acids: CAISASTGPPSDTQYF. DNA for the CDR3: TGTGCCATCAGTGCATCAACAGGGCCCCCTTCGGATACGCAGTATTTT.

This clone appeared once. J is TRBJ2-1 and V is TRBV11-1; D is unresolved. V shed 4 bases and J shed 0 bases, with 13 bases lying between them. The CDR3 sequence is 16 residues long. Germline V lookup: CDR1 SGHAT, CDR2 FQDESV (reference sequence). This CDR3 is CASSSRLPSSYNEQFF. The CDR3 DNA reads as TGTGCCAGCAGCTCCAGATTACCTAGCTCCTACAATGAGCAGTTCTTC.

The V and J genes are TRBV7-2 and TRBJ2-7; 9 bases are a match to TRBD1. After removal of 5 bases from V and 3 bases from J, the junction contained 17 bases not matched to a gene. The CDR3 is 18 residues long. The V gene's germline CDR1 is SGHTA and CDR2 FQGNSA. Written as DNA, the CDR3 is TGTGCCAGCAGCGCCGGGACAGGGTTCGTGGTCACTGGCTACGAGCAGTACTTC. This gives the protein CASSAGTGFVVTGYEQYF.

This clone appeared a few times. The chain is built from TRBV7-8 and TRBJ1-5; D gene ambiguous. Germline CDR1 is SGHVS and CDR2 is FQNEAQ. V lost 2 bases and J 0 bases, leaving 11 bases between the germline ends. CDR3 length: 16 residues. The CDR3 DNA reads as TGTGCCAGCAGCTTACGGGGATCCGATAGCAATCAGCCCCAGCATTTT. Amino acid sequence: CASSLRGSDSNQPQHF. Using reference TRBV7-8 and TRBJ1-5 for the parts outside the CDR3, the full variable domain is GAGVSQSPRYKVAKRGQDVALRCDPISGHVSLFWYQQALGQGPEFLTYFQNEAQLDKSGLPSDRFFAERPEGSVSTLKIQRTQQEDSAVYLCASSLRGSDSNQPQHFGDGTRLSIL.

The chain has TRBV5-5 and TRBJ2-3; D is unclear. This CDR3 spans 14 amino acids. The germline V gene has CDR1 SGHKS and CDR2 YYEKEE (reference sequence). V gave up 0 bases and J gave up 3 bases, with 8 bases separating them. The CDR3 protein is CASSLAGQTDTQYF. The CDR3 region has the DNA TGTGCCAGCAGCTTGGCTGGGCAGACAGATACGCAGTATTTT. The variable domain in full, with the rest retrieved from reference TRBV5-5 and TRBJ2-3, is DAGVTQSPTHLIKTRGQQVTLRCSPISGHKSVSWYQQVLGQGPQFIFQYYEKEERGRGNFPDRFSARQFPNYSSELNVNALLLGDSALYLCASSLAGQTDTQYFGPGTRLTVL.

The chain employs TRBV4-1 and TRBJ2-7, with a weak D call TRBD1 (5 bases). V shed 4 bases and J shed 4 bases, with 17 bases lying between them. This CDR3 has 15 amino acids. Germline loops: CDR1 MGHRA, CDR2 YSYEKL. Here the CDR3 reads CASSPGQGKGYEQYF. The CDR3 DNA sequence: TGCGCCAGCAGCCCCGGGCAGGGTAAGGGTTACGAGCAGTACTTC.

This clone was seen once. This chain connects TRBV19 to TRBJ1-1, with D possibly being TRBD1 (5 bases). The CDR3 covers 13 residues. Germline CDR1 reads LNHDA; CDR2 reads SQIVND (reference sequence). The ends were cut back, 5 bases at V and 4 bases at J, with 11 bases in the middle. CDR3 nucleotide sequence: TGTGCCAGTAGTCTTGACAGAGGCACTGAAGCTTTCTTT. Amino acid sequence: CASSLDRGTEAFF.

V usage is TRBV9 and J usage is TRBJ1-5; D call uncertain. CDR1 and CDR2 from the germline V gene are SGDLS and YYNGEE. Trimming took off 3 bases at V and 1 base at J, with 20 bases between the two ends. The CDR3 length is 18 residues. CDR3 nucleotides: TGTGCCAGCAGCGCCGAGTGGCGAGGAGGGTTAAGCAATCAGCCCCAGCATTTT. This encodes CASSAEWRGGLSNQPQHF.

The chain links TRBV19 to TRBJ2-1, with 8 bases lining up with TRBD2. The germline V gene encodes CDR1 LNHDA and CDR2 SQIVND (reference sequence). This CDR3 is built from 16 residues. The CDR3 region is CATSINGGAWSNEQFF. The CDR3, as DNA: TGTGCAACCAGTATCAACGGGGGGGCCTGGAGCAATGAGCAGTTCTTC.

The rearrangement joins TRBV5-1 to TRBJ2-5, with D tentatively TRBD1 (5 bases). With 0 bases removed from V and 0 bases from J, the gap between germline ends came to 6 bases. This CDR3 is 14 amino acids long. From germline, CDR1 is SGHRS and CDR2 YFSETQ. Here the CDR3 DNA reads TGCGCCAGCAGCTTGGCAGGGTACCAAGAGACCCAGTACTTC. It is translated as CASSLAGYQETQYF.

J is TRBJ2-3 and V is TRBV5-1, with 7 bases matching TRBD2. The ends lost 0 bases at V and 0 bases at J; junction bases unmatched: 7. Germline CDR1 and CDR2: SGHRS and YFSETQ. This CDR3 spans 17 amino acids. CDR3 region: CASSLAASGLSTDTQYF. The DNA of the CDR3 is TGCGCCAGCAGCTTGGCAGCTAGCGGACTTAGCACAGATACGCAGTATTTT.

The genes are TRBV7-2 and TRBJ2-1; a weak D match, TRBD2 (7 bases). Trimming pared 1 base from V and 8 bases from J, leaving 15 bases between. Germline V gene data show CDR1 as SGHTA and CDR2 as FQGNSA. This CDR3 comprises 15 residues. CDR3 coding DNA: TGTGCCAGCAGCTTAGAGGGGGGGGCCCTACATGAGCAGTTCTTC. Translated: CASSLEGGALHEQFF.

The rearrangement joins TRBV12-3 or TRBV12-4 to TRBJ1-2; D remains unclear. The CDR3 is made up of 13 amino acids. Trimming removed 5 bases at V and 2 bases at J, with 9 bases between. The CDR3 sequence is CASSRSDNYGYTF. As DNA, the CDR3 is TGTGCCAGCAGTCGGAGCGACAACTATGGCTACACCTTC.

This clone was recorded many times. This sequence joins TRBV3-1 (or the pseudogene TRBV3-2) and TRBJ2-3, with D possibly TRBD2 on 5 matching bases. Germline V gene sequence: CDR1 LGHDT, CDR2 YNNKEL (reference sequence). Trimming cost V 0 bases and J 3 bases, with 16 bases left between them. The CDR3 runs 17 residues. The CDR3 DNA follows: TGTGCCAGCAGCCAAGACCTCGGGATTTATGGGACAGATACGCAGTATTTT. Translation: CASSQDLGIYGTDTQYF.

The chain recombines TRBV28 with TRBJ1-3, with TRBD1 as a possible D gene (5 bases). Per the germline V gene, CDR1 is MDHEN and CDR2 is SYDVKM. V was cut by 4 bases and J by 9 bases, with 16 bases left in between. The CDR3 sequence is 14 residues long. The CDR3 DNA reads TGTGCCAGCAGTTCCCGACAGAGTACGGGCACCATATATTTT. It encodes CASSSRQSTGTIYF.

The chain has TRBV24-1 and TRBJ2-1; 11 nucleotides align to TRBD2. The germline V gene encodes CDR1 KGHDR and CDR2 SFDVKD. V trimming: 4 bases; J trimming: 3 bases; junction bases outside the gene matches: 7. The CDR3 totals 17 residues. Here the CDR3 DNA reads TGTGCCACCAGTGAAACCCCGGGACTAGCGGACTACAATGAGCAGTTCTTC. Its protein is CATSETPGLADYNEQFF.

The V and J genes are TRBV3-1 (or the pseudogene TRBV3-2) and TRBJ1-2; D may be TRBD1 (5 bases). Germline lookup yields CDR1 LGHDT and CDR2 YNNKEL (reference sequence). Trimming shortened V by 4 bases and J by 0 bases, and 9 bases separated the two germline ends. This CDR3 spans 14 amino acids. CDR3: CASSPGTTNYGYTF. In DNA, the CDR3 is TGTGCCAGCAGCCCAGGGACTACTAACTATGGCTACACCTTC.

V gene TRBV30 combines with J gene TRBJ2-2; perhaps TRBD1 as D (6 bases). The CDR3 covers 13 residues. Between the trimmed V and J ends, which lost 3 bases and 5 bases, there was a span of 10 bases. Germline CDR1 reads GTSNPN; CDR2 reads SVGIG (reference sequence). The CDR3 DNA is TGTGCCTGGAGGGTCAGGGGAACCGGGGAGCTGTTTTTT. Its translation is CAWRVRGTGELFF. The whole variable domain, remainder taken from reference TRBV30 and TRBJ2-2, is SQTIHQWPATLVQPVGSPLSLECTVEGTSNPNLYWYRQAAGRGLQLLFYSVGIGQISSEVPQNLSASRPQDRQFILSSKKLLLSDSGFYLCAWRVRGTGELFFGEGSRLTVL.

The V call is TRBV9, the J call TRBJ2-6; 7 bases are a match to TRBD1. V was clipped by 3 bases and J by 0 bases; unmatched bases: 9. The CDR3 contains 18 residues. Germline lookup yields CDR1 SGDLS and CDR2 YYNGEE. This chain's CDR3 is CASSAGTAASSGANVLTF. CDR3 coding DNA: TGTGCCAGCAGCGCCGGGACAGCCGCGAGCTCTGGGGCCAACGTCCTGACTTTC.

The CDR3: CASSTRTSGGAGEQFF. As DNA, the CDR3 is TGTGCCAGCAGCACGAGGACTAGCGGGGGGGCCGGTGAGCAGTTCTTC. The chain couples TRBV11-3 to TRBJ2-1; 15 bases fit TRBD2. The length of the CDR3 is 16 residues. CDR1 and CDR2 (germline): SGHNT, YENEEA. V dropped 5 bases and J dropped 9; count of bases not matched to a gene: 8.

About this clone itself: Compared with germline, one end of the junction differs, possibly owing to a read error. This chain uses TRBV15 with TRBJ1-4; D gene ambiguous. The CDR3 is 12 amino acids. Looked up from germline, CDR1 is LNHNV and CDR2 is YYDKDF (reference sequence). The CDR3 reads CATSRDRAETSF. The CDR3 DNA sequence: TGTGCCACCAGCAGAGATCGTGCGGAAACATCGTTT.

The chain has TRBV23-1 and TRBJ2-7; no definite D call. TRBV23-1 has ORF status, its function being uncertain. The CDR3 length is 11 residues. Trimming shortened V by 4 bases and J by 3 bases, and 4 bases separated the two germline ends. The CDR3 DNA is TGCGCCAGCAGTCTCCGCTACGAGCAGTACTTC. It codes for CASSLRYEQYF.

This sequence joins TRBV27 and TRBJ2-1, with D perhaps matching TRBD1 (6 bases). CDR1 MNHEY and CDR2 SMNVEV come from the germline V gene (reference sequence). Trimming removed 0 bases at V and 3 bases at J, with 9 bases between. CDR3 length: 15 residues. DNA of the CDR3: TGTGCCAGCAGTTTATCCGGGACACTCTACAATGAGCAGTTCTTC. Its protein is CASSLSGTLYNEQFF.

The DNA of the CDR3 is TGTGCCAGTACCCCGTCGGGGACAGGGATCAATCAGCCCCAGCATTTT. Amino acid sequence: CASTPSGTGINQPQHF. V gene TRBV19 combines with J gene TRBJ1-5, with 9 bases lining up with TRBD1. The germline gives CDR1 LNHDA, CDR2 SQIVND (reference sequence). This CDR3 is 16 amino acids long. J was trimmed by 3 bases and V by 7 bases; bases with no gene match: 10.

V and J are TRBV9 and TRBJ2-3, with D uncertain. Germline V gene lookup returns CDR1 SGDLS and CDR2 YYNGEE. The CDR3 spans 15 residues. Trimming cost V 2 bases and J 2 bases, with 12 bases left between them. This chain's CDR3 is CASSVKESATDTQYF. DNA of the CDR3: TGTGCCAGCAGCGTCAAAGAGTCCGCCACAGATACGCAGTATTTT. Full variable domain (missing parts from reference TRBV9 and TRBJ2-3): DSGVTQTPKHLITATGQRVTLRCSPRSGDLSVYWYQQSLDQGLQFLIQYYNGEERAKGNILERFSAQQFPDLHSELNLSSLELGDSALYFCASSVKESATDTQYFGPGTRLTVL.

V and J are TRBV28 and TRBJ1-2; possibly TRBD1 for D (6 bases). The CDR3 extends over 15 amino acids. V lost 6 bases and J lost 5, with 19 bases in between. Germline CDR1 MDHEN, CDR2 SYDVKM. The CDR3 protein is CASRTTLGTPYGYTF. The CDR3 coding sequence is TGTGCCAGCAGGACGACACTCGGGACACCGTATGGCTACACCTTC.

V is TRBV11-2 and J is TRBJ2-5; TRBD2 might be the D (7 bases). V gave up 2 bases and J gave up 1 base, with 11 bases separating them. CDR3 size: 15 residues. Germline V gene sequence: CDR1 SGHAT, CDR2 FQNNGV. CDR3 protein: CASSLRGGPQETQYF. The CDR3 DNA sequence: TGTGCCAGCAGCTTAAGGGGGGGCCCCCAAGAGACCCAGTACTTC.